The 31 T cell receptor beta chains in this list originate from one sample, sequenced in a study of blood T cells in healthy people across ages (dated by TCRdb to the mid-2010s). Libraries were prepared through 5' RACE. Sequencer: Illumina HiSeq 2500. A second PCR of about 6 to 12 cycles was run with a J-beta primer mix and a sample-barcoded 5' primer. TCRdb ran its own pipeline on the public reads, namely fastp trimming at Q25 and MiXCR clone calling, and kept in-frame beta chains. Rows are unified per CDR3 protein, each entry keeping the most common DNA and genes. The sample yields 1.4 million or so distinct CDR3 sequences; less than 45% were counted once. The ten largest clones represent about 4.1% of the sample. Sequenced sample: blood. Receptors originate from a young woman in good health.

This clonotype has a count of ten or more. The CDR3: CASIRTDTDTQYF. The CDR3 DNA follows: TGTGCCAGCATTCGGACGGACACAGATACGCAGTATTTT. The chain couples TRBV5-6 to TRBJ2-3, with D uncertain. The CDR3 is 13 amino acids. Germline V CDR1 and CDR2: SGHDT, YYEEEE. The V gene lost 6 bases and the J gene lost 2 bases, with 10 bases spanning the gap.

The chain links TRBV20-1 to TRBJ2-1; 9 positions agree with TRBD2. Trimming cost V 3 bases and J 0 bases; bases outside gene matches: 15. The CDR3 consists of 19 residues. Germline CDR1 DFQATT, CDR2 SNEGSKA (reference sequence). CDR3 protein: CSASEPGTSWKSSYNEQFF. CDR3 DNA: TGCAGTGCTAGTGAACCCGGGACTAGCTGGAAGAGCTCCTACAATGAGCAGTTCTTC.

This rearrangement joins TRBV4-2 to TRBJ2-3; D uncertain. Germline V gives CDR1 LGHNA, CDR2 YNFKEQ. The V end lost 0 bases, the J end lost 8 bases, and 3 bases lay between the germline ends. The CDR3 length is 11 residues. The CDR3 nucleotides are TGTGCCAGCAGCCAAGAAACTACGCAGTATTTT. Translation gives CASSQETTQYF.

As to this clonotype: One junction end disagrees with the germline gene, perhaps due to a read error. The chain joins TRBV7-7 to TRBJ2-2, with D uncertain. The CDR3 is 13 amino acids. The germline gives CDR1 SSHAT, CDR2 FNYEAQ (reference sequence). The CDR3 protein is CASSLAQAGELFF. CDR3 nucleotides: TGTGCTAGCAGCTTAGCTCAGGCCGGGGAGCTGTTTTTT. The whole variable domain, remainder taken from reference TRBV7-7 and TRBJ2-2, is GAGVSQSPRYKVTKRGQDVTLRCDPISSHATLYWYQQALGQGPEFLTYFNYEAQPDKSGLPSDRFSAERPEGSISTLTIQRTEQRDSAMYRCASSLAQAGELFFGEGSRLTVL.

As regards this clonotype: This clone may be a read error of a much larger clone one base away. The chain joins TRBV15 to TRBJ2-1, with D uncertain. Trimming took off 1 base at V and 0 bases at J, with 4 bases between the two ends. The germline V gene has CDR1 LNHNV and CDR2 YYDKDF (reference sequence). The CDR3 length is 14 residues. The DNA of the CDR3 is TGTGCCACCAGCAGAGGCAGCTCCTACAATGAGCAGTTCTTC. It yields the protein CATSRGSSYNEQFF.

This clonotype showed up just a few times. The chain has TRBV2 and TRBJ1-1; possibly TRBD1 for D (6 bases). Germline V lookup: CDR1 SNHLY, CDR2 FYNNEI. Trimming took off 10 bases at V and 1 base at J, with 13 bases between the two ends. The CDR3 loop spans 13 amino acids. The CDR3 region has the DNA TGTGCCACCAGAATACAGGGGAACACTGAAGCTTTCTTT. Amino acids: CATRIQGNTEAFF.

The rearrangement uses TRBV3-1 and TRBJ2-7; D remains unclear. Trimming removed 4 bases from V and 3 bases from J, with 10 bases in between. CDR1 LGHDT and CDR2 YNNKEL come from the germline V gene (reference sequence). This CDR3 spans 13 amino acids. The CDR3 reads CASSPRFDYEQYF. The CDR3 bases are TGTGCCAGCAGCCCCCGGTTCGACTACGAGCAGTACTTC.

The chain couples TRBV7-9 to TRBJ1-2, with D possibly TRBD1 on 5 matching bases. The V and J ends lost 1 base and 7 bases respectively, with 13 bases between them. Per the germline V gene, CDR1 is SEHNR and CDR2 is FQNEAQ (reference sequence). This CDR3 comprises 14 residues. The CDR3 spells CASSLDGGYSGYTF. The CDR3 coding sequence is TGTGCCAGCAGCTTAGATGGGGGGTACAGTGGCTACACCTTC. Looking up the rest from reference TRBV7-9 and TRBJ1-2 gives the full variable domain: DTGVSQNPRHKITKRGQNVTFRCDPISEHNRLYWYRQTLGQGPEFLTYFQNEAQLEKSRLLSDRFSAERPKGSFSTLEIQRTEQGDSAMYLCASSLDGGYSGYTFGSGTRLTVV.

CDR3 bases: TGCGCCAGCGCCGAACTGAACACTGAAGCTTTCTTT. This gives the protein CASAELNTEAFF. V is TRBV10-2 and J is TRBJ1-1; D unresolved. The V end lost 8 bases, the J end lost 0 bases, and 7 bases lay between the germline ends. CDR3 length: 12 amino acids. From germline, CDR1 is WSHSY and CDR2 SAAADI.

This CDR3 is CASSWEGLAGETQYF. The CDR3 DNA follows: TGTGCCAGCAGCTGGGAAGGTCTAGCGGGAGAGACCCAGTACTTC. The rearrangement links TRBV11-2 to TRBJ2-5; 8 nucleotides agree with TRBD2. After removal of 4 bases from V and 4 bases from J, the junction contained 8 bases not matched to a gene. The CDR3 runs to 15 residues. Germline CDR1 SGHAT, CDR2 FQNNGV.

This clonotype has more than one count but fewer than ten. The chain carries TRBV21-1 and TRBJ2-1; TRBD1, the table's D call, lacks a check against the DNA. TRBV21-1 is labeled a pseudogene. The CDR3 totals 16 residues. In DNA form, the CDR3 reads TGTGCCAGAGGGATATTGTGGGCGGCGAAGGATAATGAGCAGTTCTTC. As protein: CARGILWAAKDNEQFF.

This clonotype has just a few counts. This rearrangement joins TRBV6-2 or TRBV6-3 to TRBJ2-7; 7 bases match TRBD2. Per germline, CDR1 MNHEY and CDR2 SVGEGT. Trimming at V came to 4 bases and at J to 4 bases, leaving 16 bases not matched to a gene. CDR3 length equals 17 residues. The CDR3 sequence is CASSSLSRGIDMYEQYF. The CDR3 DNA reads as TGTGCCAGCAGTTCCCTCTCGCGGGGGATCGATATGTACGAGCAGTACTTC.

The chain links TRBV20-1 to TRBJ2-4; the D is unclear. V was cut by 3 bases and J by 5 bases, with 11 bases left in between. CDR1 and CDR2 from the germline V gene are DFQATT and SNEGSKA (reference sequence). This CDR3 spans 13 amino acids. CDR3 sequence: CSASRQAENIQYF. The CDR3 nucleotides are TGCAGTGCTAGTAGGCAGGCTGAAAACATTCAGTACTTC.

The CDR3 DNA reads as TGTGCCAGCAGCCAAAAAGCTGGGTCGCGTGGCTACACCTTC. Amino acids: CASSQKAGSRGYTF. The rearrangement uses TRBV3-1 and TRBJ1-2; unclear D gene. Germline CDR1 LGHDT, CDR2 YNNKEL (reference sequence). The CDR3 is made up of 14 amino acids. The germline V and J ends were trimmed by 2 bases and 7 bases, with 14 bases remaining between them.

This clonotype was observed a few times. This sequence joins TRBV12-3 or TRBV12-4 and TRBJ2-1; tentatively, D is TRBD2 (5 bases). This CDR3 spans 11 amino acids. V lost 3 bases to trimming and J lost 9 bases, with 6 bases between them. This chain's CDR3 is CASSFGLEQFF. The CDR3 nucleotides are TGTGCCAGCAGTTTCGGACTTGAGCAGTTCTTC.

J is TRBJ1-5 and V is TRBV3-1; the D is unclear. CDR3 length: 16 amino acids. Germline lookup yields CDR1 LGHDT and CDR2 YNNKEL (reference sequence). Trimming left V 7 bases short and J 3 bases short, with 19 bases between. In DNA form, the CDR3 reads TGTGCCAGCAACTCCCCCGCCAACAGAAACAATCAGCCCCAGCATTTT. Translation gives CASNSPANRNNQPQHF.

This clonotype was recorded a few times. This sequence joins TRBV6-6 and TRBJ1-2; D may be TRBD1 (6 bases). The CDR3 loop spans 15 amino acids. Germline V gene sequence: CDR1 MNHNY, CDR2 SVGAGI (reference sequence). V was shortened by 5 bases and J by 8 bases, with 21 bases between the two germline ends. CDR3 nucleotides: TGTGCCAGCAGTGAGCGACAGGCAGTAGGACGAGGCTACACCTTC. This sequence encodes CASSERQAVGRGYTF.

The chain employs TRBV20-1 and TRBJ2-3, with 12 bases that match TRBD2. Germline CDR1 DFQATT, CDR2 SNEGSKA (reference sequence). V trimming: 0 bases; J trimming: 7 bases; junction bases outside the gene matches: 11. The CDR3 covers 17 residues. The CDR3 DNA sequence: TGCAGTGCTAGAGACCCCGGACTAGCGGGGTCCGGGAATACGCAGTATTTT. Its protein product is CSARDPGLAGSGNTQYF.

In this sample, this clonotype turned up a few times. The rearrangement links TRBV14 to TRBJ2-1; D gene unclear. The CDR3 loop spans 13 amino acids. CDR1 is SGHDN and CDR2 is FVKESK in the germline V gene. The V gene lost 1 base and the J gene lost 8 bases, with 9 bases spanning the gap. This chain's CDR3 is CASSQVLRDEQFF. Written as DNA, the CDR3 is TGTGCCAGCAGCCAAGTATTACGGGATGAGCAGTTCTTC.

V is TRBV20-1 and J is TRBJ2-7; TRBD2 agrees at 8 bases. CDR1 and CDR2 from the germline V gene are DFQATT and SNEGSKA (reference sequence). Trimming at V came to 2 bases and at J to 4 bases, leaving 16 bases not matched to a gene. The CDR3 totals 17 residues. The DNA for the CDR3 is TGCAGTGCTAGACCCAAGTTATCAGCGGGAGATTTGTACGAGCAGTACTTC. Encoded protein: CSARPKLSAGDLYEQYF.

The CDR3 sequence: CASTNQGPQETQYF. Written as DNA, the CDR3 is TGTGCCAGCACCAACCAGGGGCCACAAGAGACCCAGTACTTC. The chain couples TRBV12-3 or TRBV12-4 to TRBJ2-5; TRBD1 is a possible D gene (6 bases). Trimming removed 7 bases at V and 2 bases at J, with 14 bases between. The CDR3 has 14 amino acids.

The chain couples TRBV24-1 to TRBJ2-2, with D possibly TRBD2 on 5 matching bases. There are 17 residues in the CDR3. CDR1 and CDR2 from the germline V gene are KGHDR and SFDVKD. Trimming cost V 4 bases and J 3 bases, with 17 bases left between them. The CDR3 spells CATSDPGPGKDTGELFF. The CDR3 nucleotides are TGTGCCACCAGTGACCCCGGCCCGGGAAAGGACACCGGGGAGCTGTTTTTT.

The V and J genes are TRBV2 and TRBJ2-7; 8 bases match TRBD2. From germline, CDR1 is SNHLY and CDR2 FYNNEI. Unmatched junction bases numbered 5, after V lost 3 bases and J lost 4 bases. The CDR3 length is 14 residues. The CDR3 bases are TGTGCCAGCAGTGACCCAGCGGGAGCTTACGAGCAGTACTTC. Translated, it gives CASSDPAGAYEQYF. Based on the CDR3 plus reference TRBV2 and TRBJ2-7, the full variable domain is EPEVTQTPSHQVTQMGQEVILRCVPISNHLYFYWYRQILGQKVEFLVSFYNNEISEKSEIFDDQFSVERPDGSNFTLKIRSTKLEDSAMYFCASSDPAGAYEQYFGPGTRLTVT.

The CDR3 DNA follows: TGTGCCAGCAGCTTACGGCGGGCCAACGTCCTGACTTTC. Its translation is CASSLRRANVLTF. The rearrangement links TRBV7-3 to TRBJ2-6, with D uncertain. V was shortened by 2 bases and J by 5 bases, with 4 bases between the two germline ends. CDR3 length: 13 residues. CDR1 is SGHTA, CDR2 FQGTGA, per germline.

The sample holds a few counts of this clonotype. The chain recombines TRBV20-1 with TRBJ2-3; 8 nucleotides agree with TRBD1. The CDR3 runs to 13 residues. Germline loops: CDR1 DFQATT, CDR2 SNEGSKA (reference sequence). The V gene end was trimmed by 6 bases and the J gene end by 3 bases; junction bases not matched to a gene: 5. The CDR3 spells CSAVGQGTDTQYF. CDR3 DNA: TGCAGTGCGGTCGGACAGGGAACAGATACGCAGTATTTT.

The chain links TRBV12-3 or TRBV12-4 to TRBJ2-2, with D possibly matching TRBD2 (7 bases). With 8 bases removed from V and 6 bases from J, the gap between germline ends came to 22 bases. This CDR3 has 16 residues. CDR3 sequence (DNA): TGTGCCAGCTCCTTTCACCCGGGGGGCCAATCCGGGGAGCTGTTTTTT. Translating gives CASSFHPGGQSGELFF.

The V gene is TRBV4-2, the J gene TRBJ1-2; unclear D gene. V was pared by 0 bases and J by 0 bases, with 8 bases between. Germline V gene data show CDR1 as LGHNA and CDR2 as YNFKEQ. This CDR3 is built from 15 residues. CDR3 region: CASSQDVFPNYGYTF. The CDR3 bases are TGTGCCAGCAGCCAAGACGTTTTCCCTAACTATGGCTACACCTTC.

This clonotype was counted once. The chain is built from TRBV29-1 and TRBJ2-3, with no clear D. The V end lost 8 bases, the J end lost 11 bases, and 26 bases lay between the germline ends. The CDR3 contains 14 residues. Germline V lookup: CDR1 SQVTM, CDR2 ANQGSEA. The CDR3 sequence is CSLCWVKPPLGQYF. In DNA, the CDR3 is TGCAGCTTGTGCTGGGTCAAACCGCCCCTGGGGCAGTATTTT.

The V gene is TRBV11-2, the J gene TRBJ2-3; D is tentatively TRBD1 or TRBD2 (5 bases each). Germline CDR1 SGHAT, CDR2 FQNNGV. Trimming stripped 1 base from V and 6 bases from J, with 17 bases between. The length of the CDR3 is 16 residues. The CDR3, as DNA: TGTGCCAGCAGCTTAGGATGGGGGAATTACGGGGATACGCAGTATTTT. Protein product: CASSLGWGNYGDTQYF.

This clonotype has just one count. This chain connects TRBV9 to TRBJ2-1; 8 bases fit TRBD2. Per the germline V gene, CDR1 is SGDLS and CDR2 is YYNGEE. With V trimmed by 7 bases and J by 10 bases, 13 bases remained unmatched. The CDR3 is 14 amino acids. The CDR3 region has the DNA TGTGCCAGCTCAGAGGGGAGCGGGAGTCTCGAGCAGTTCTTC. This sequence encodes CASSEGSGSLEQFF.

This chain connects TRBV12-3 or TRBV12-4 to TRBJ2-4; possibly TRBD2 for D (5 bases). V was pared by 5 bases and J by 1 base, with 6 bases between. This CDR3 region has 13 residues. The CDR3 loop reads CASSGEAKNIQYF. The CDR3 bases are TGTGCCAGCAGTGGGGAGGCCAAAAACATTCAGTACTTC.